This T cell receptor (beta chain) derives from a study of Graves' ophthalmopathy and Graves' hyperthyroidism. Across the whole study: A follow-up of 18 months without ophthalmopathy meant that hyperthyroidism was stable.

Study findings and constraints: As the model predicted ophthalmopathy progression, it achieved a sensitivity of 70% to 71% and a specificity of about 72%. Classification of ophthalmopathy versus stable hyperthyroidism by a 13-signature model yielded 85% to 90% sensitivity and approximately 79% specificity.

RNA transcripts were the template, and TCR beta CDR3 regions were amplified from them. HTBI primers primed a first-round RT-PCR, and a second-round multiplex PCR followed. MiXCR, run by TCRdb on the multiplex PCR reads, gives a single entry per CDR3 protein. The sample carries about 590,000 distinct CDR3 sequences, 39% recorded once. The ends lost 6 bases at V and 8 bases at J; junction bases unmatched: 9. CDR1 is SGHTA and CDR2 is FQGNSA in the germline V gene. The CDR3 is 14 amino acids. This clonotype was recorded a few times. Antigen unknown. Exclusion applied to patients with other autoimmune diseases, uncontrolled infections, pregnancy or lactation.

The TCR sequence derives from an adult man with Graves' hyperthyroidism. The J gene is TRBJ1-2, the V gene TRBV7-2; TRBD1 matches 10 bases. Source material: peripheral blood or thyroid tissue (not recorded which). In nucleotides, the CDR3 is TGTGCCAGCAGTGCCATGACAGGGGGCGTAGGCTACACCTTC. Its translation: CASSAMTGGVGYTF.